Listed here are 23 T cell receptor beta chains from one sample, sequenced in a study of T cell repertoires in cytomegalovirus infection. These receptors have no known antigen. TCRdb processed the reads anew with MiXCR; each CDR3 protein has one entry. Counted here are hundreds of thousands of distinct CDR3 sequences, about 33% occurring once; the ten biggest clones make up 15% to 20%. Material: cultured PBMCs, obtained from culture after CMV antigen stimulation. The source of these receptors is a human donor in good health (CMV status not recorded). Some clones in this sample may be carry-over from other donors' samples.

The sample holds a few counts of this clonotype. The chain is built from TRBV6-6 and TRBJ2-3; D is perhaps TRBD1 (5 bases). CDR3 length equals 14 residues. V lost 4 bases and J lost 4, with 12 bases in between. Looked up from germline, CDR1 is MNHNY and CDR2 is SVGAGI (reference sequence). CDR3 protein: CASSWSLGADTQYF. In DNA, the CDR3 is TGTGCCAGCAGTTGGTCCCTAGGGGCAGATACGCAGTATTTT.

CDR3: CASSLSGTSYTQYF. The CDR3, as DNA: TGTGCCAGCAGCTTATCCGGGACTAGTTATACGCAGTATTTT. V usage is TRBV7-2 and J usage is TRBJ2-3; 8 bases are shared with TRBD2. The CDR3 consists of 14 residues. J gave up 7 bases and V 2 bases, and 5 bases lay outside the gene matches. CDR1 is SGHTA and CDR2 is FQGNSA in the germline V gene. Drawing the rest from reference TRBV7-2 and TRBJ2-3, the complete variable domain is GAGVSQSPSNKVTEKGKDVELRCDPISGHTALYWYRQSLGQGLEFLIYFQGNSAPDKSGLPSDRFSAERTGGSVSTLTIQRTQQEDSAVYLCASSLSGTSYTQYFGPGTRLTVL.

V is TRBV11-2 and J is TRBJ1-1, with 9 bases fitting TRBD1. The CDR3 is 23 residues long. V gave up 3 bases and J gave up 1 base; unmatched junction bases: 27. CDR1 is SGHAT and CDR2 is FQNNGV in the germline V gene. In nucleotides, the CDR3 is TGTGCCAGCAGCTTGGGGAAAATTATTTTTACAGGGGGCTCTACTTTTGGGAACACTGAAGCTTTCTTT. Amino acids: CASSLGKIIFTGGSTFGNTEAFF.

There are a few counts of this clonotype. This chain links TRBV6-8 with TRBJ2-7, with 10 bases identical to TRBD2. This CDR3 comprises 16 residues. Trimming removed 4 bases from V and 0 bases from J; junction bases left unmatched: 6. CDR1 and CDR2 from the germline V gene are MNHGY and SAAAGT. The DNA of the CDR3 is TGTGCCAGCAGTTTTCGTCGGACTAGCGGCTCCTACGAGCAGTACTTC. Encoded protein: CASSFRRTSGSYEQYF.

This clonotype was seen only a few times. The chain is built from TRBV7-9 and TRBJ2-1; D remains unclear. From germline, CDR1 is SEHNR and CDR2 FQNEAQ (reference sequence). The CDR3 runs to 14 residues. With 5 bases removed from V and 6 bases from J, the gap between germline ends came to 14 bases. CDR3 sequence: CASSPPLVTNEQFF. In DNA, the CDR3 is TGTGCCAGCAGCCCTCCCCTAGTTACCAATGAGCAGTTCTTC.

The chain combines TRBV19 with TRBJ2-1; 10 bases align to TRBD2. CDR1 is LNHDA, CDR2 SQIVND, per germline (reference sequence). This CDR3 contains 15 residues. J lost 2 bases, V lost 3 bases, and 1 base had no gene match. The CDR3 sequence is CASSITSGAYNEQFF. DNA for the CDR3: TGTGCCAGTAGTATCACTAGCGGGGCCTACAATGAGCAGTTCTTC.

The chain couples TRBV12-3 or TRBV12-4 to TRBJ2-1; 15 bases agree with TRBD2. V shed 6 bases and J 0 bases; nucleotides not matched to a gene: 9. The CDR3 has 19 residues. CDR3 nucleotide sequence: TGTGCCAGCAGCCGGGGACTAGCGGGGGGCCGCAGCTCCTACAATGAGCAGTTCTTC. It is translated as CASSRGLAGGRSSYNEQFF.

This clonotype was observed a few times. The genes are TRBV7-8 and TRBJ1-2, with TRBD1 matching 8 bases. Per germline, CDR1 SGHVS and CDR2 FQNEAQ. V trimming: 2 bases; J trimming: 7 bases; junction bases outside the gene matches: 6. There are 14 residues in the CDR3. CDR3 bases: TGTGCCAGCAGCTTAATAACAGGGGGGTCTGGCTACACCTTC. This sequence encodes CASSLITGGSGYTF.

The gene calls are TRBV28 and TRBJ2-5; 9 bases fit TRBD1. The CDR3 spans 16 residues. Germline assignment: CDR1 MDHEN and CDR2 SYDVKM. V trimming: 7 bases; J trimming: 4 bases; junction bases outside the gene matches: 13. CDR3 in DNA: TGTGCCAGCACCCCGGGATGGGACAGGGTAGGAGAGACCCAGTACTTC. As protein: CASTPGWDRVGETQYF.

The rearrangement links TRBV20-1 to TRBJ1-1; no firm D call. Germline lookup yields CDR1 DFQATT and CDR2 SNEGSKA (reference sequence). Trimming removed 5 bases from V and 0 bases from J, with 10 bases in between. This CDR3 is 13 amino acids long. The CDR3 region is CSASKTLNTEAFF. CDR3 nucleotides: TGCAGTGCTTCTAAGACACTGAACACTGAAGCTTTCTTT.

This clonotype occurred many times. This chain links TRBV7-2 with TRBJ2-3; D remains ambiguous. The CDR3 sequence is 14 residues long. Trimming took off 0 bases at V and 5 bases at J, with 9 bases between the two ends. Germline values: CDR1 SGHTA, CDR2 FQGNSA. The CDR3 sequence: CASSLAIRLDTQYF. The CDR3 DNA reads as TGTGCCAGCAGCTTAGCGATCCGCCTAGATACGCAGTATTTT.

J is TRBJ2-1 and V is TRBV20-1; D not certain. Trimming left V 0 bases short and J 0 bases short, with 9 bases between. CDR3 length: 15 residues. Germline V gives CDR1 DFQATT, CDR2 SNEGSKA (reference sequence). CDR3 region: CSARDLVISYNEQFF. The CDR3 nucleotides are TGCAGTGCTAGAGATCTGGTGATCTCCTACAATGAGCAGTTCTTC.

This clonotype was recorded many times. This chain uses TRBV7-8 with TRBJ1-5, with a possible D match to TRBD1 (6 bases). The CDR3 runs 15 residues. CDR1 SGHVS and CDR2 FQNEAQ come from the germline V gene. Between the trimmed V and J ends, which lost 5 bases and 6 bases, there was a span of 17 bases. The CDR3 region is CASSRLSDRSQPQHF. The CDR3 DNA follows: TGTGCCAGCAGCCGATTGAGTGACAGGTCTCAGCCCCAGCATTTT.

The V gene is TRBV12-5, the J gene TRBJ2-1; no clear D gene. The CDR3 is 14 amino acids. The V and J ends lost 0 bases and 8 bases respectively, with 11 bases between them. Germline values: CDR1 LGHNT, CDR2 FRNRAP. CDR3 region: CASGLVGAFHEQFF. CDR3 sequence (DNA): TGTGCTAGTGGTTTGGTCGGAGCATTCCATGAGCAGTTCTTC.

This clonotype was picked up a small number of times. The genes are TRBV7-8 and TRBJ2-7; 10 bases agree with TRBD1. Germline CDR1 SGHVS, CDR2 FQNEAQ. This CDR3 spans 14 amino acids. The trim removed 4 bases at V and 6 bases at J, leaving 6 bases unmatched. CDR3: CASSSGTGVREQYF. DNA for the CDR3: TGTGCCAGCAGCTCCGGGACAGGGGTTCGCGAGCAGTACTTC. The full variable domain, rest sourced from reference TRBV7-8 and TRBJ2-7, is GAGVSQSPRYKVAKRGQDVALRCDPISGHVSLFWYQQALGQGPEFLTYFQNEAQLDKSGLPSDRFFAERPEGSVSTLKIQRTQQEDSAVYLCASSSGTGVREQYFGPGTRLTVT.

V and J are TRBV28 and TRBJ2-1, with a possible D match to TRBD1 (7 bases). Per germline, CDR1 MDHEN and CDR2 SYDVKM. The CDR3 spans 15 residues. V was pared by 7 bases and J by 5 bases, with 18 bases between. The CDR3 region is CASTRGDAVHNEQFF. CDR3 bases: TGTGCCAGCACCAGGGGGGACGCAGTACACAATGAGCAGTTCTTC.

In this sample, this clonotype turned up once. V gene TRBV6-8 combines with J gene TRBJ2-7, with D possibly matching TRBD2 (6 bases). The CDR3 consists of 16 residues. Per the germline V gene, CDR1 is MNHGY and CDR2 is SAAAGT. Trimming removed 8 bases from V and 2 bases from J, with 22 bases in between. The CDR3 nucleotides are TGTGCCAGCTCCCAGGGTTCGAACGGCGGGGCCTACGAGCAGTACTTC. Encoded protein: CASSQGSNGGAYEQYF.

V usage is TRBV7-2 and J usage is TRBJ2-1; 7 bases are shared with TRBD2. The V segment lost 3 bases and the J segment 4 bases; nucleotides outside the gene matches: 3. The CDR3 extends over 14 amino acids. Looked up from germline, CDR1 is SGHTA and CDR2 is FQGNSA. CDR3 residues: CASSFSGHYNEQFF. CDR3 nucleotide sequence: TGTGCCAGCAGCTTTAGCGGGCATTACAATGAGCAGTTCTTC.

In its sample, this clonotype was seen a few times. This chain links TRBV5-4 with TRBJ1-2, with 7 bases matching TRBD1. This CDR3 is 17 amino acids long. CDR1 is SGHNT and CDR2 is YYREEE in the germline V gene (reference sequence). After removal of 4 bases from V and 6 bases from J, the junction contained 18 bases not matched to a gene. The CDR3 protein is CASSILDRAPIQNGYTF. The CDR3 nucleotides read TGTGCCAGCAGCATACTCGACAGGGCTCCGATCCAGAATGGCTACACCTTC.

This clonotype was detected only a few times. V usage is TRBV7-8 and J usage is TRBJ2-5; D is uncertain. This CDR3 comprises 13 residues. Trimming shortened V by 1 base and J by 5 bases, and 8 bases separated the two germline ends. The germline gives CDR1 SGHVS, CDR2 FQNEAQ. DNA for the CDR3: TGTGCCAGCAGCTTAGGCTCCTGGGAGACCCAGTACTTC. This translates into CASSLGSWETQYF.

This chain links TRBV18 with TRBJ2-6; D gene unclear. Trimming took off 3 bases at V and 2 bases at J, with 14 bases between the two ends. CDR1 is KGHSH, CDR2 LQKENI, per germline. CDR3 size: 17 residues. The CDR3 sequence: CASSPDKGSPGANVLTF. The CDR3 DNA reads TGTGCCAGCTCACCTGACAAAGGATCCCCTGGGGCCAACGTCCTGACTTTC.

Many counts were recorded for this clonotype. This chain connects TRBV7-2 to TRBJ2-3; 11 bases match TRBD2. CDR1 is SGHTA, CDR2 FQGNSA, per germline. CDR3 length equals 18 residues. Trimming removed 1 base from V and 0 bases from J; junction bases left unmatched: 6. DNA of the CDR3: TGTGCCAGCAGCTTAGTCGTTACTAGCGGGGGTAGCACAGATACGCAGTATTTT. Amino acids: CASSLVVTSGGSTDTQYF. Full variable domain (outside the CDR3, taken from reference TRBV7-2 and TRBJ2-3): GAGVSQSPSNKVTEKGKDVELRCDPISGHTALYWYRQSLGQGLEFLIYFQGNSAPDKSGLPSDRFSAERTGGSVSTLTIQRTQQEDSAVYLCASSLVVTSGGSTDTQYFGPGTRLTVL.

This sequence joins TRBV20-1 and TRBJ2-4; D not certain. The CDR3 sequence is 15 residues long. In germline, CDR1 is DFQATT, CDR2 SNEGSKA (reference sequence). V lost 5 bases and J lost 0, with 14 bases in between. CDR3 sequence (DNA): TGCAGTGCTGGGGATGCGCGGAAAGCCAAAAACATTCAGTACTTC. Translated, it gives CSAGDARKAKNIQYF.